The subject of this entry is one TCR beta chain. Its antigen is currently unknown. Germline CDR1 reads MGHDK; CDR2 reads SYGVNS. The V and J ends lost 3 bases and 4 bases, in that order; junction bases with no gene match: 5. The CDR3 extends over 16 amino acids. The source of the sample is a study of cytomegalovirus exposure and HLA in healthy donors. Study observations and caveats: After further analysis at a later stage, roughly 16,000 TCR beta sequences were associated with HLA alleles at 0.05 false discovery rate. For cytomegalovirus status, the classifier reportedly gave diagnoses with high specificity and sensitivity.

The PCR employed 60 Vbeta primers together with 13 Jbeta primers. The table came from immunoSEQ multiplex PCR; TCRdb's copy has only in-frame clones and leaves some out. Among about 150,000 clones listed, roughly 80% were seen once. The receptor was derived from a male donor in good health and CMV-seronegative. The V call is TRBV25-1, the J call TRBJ2-3; 12 bases fit TRBD2. Sequences were obtained from PBMCs. The CDR3 sequence: CASSDLAGGPADTQYF. CDR3 DNA sequence: TGTGCCAGCAGTGACCTAGCGGGGGGGCCAGCAGATACGCAGTATTTT.